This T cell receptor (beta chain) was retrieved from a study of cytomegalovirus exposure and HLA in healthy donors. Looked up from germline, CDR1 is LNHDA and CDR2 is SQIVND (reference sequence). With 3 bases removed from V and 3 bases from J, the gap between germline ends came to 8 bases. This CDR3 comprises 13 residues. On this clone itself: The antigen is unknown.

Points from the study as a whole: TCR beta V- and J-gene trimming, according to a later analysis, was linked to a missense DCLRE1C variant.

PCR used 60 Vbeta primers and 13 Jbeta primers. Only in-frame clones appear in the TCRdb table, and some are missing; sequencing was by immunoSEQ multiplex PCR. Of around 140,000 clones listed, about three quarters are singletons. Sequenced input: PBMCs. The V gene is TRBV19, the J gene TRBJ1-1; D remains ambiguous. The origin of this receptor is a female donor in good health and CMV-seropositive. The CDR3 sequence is CASSMRPDTEAFF. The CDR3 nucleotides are TGTGCCAGTAGTATGAGGCCGGACACTGAAGCTTTCTTT.